This section outlines one TCR beta chain sequence together with its context. Its matching antigen is unknown. Timing groups of about 4 and about 12 weeks for second doses were pooled. TCRdb's copy holds only in-frame clones and misses some; the assay was immunoSEQ multiplex PCR. The sample records 250,000 to 300,000 clones, 90% to 95% being singletons. The data belong to a study of T cell responses to AZD1222 COVID-19 vaccine. Notes on the study in general: Among the donors, most were white British and more were female, and clonal diversity was possibly underestimated. Among AZD1222 vaccinees, only 5 to 7 were seropositive at baseline.

Trimming removed 3 bases from V and 3 bases from J; junction bases left unmatched: 7. The CDR3 covers 15 residues. CDR1 SNHLY and CDR2 FYNNEI come from the germline V gene. The receptor's source is an adult who received the AZD1222 COVID-19 vaccine. The sample in question was peripheral blood, obtained 28 days after the second AZD1222 dose. The chain joins TRBV2 to TRBJ2-7; 8 bases fit TRBD2. The DNA of the CDR3 is TGTGCCAGCAGTGATCCAGCGGGGGTTGTCTACGAGCAGTACTTC. Its protein product is CASSDPAGVVYEQYF. Using reference TRBV2 and TRBJ2-7 for the parts outside the CDR3, the full variable domain is EPEVTQTPSHQVTQMGQEVILRCVPISNHLYFYWYRQILGQKVEFLVSFYNNEISEKSEIFDDQFSVERPDGSNFTLKIRSTKLEDSAMYFCASSDPAGVVYEQYFGPGTRLTVT.